This T cell receptor (beta chain) was sequenced for a study of blood T cell repertoires in COVID-19. Sequencing used immunoSEQ multiplex PCR; TCRdb keeps in-frame clones, though not all of them. The sample shows more than 300,000 clones, around 91% of them seen only once. Seattle patients were enrolled during active infection and followed longitudinally. Germline CDR1 is KGHSH and CDR2 is LQKENI. Trimming took 1 base from V and 7 from J, leaving 11 bases between them. CDR3 length equals 15 residues. This clone was found a few times. The chain combines TRBV18 with TRBJ1-6; tentative D call: TRBD1 (5 bases). Input material: peripheral blood. This receptor was identified in a woman aged 40 to 50 with COVID-19, enrolled during active disease. The CDR3 nucleotides are TGTGCCAGCTCACCACAGGGGTCGAAGAATTCACCCCTCCACTTT. This sequence encodes CASSPQGSKNSPLHF.